The 9 T cell receptor beta chains below were found in one sample sequenced in a study of cytomegalovirus exposure and HLA in healthy donors. The study ran its PCR with 60 Vbeta and 13 Jbeta primers. Profiled with immunoSEQ multiplex PCR; TCRdb holds only in-frame clones, not every one. The table includes roughly 140,000 clones, around 72% detected once. Material for sequencing was PBMCs. The source of these receptors is a man between 18 and 35 years old in good health and CMV-seronegative.

The genes are TRBV25-1 and TRBJ1-1; D is unclear. V was trimmed by 0 bases and J by 1 base, leaving 9 bases between them. This CDR3 has 15 amino acids. CDR1 MGHDK and CDR2 SYGVNS come from the germline V gene. The CDR3, as DNA: TGTGCCAGCAGTGAATATGGAGGCCAGAACACTGAAGCTTTCTTT. The encoded protein is CASSEYGGQNTEAFF.

The chain carries TRBV27 and TRBJ1-1; weak D call: TRBD1 (5 bases). Germline CDR1 and CDR2: MNHEY and SMNVEV (reference sequence). V gave up 6 bases and J gave up 4 bases, with 21 bases separating them. This CDR3 comprises 16 residues. CDR3 in amino acids: CASSPPGGATGTEAFF. The CDR3 DNA follows: TGTGCCAGCAGCCCCCCGGGCGGGGCCACCGGCACTGAAGCTTTCTTT.

The rearrangement joins TRBV13 to TRBJ2-3; 7 nucleotides align to TRBD1. The ends lost 7 bases at V and 0 bases at J; junction bases unmatched: 4. CDR1 and CDR2 from the germline V gene are PRHDT and FYEKMQ (reference sequence). The CDR3 runs to 14 residues. This CDR3 reads CASNRDRSTDTQYF. The DNA for the CDR3 is TGTGCCAGCAACCGGGACAGAAGCACAGATACGCAGTATTTT.

V gene TRBV9 combines with J gene TRBJ2-1; the match to TRBD1 covers 10 bases. The CDR3 covers 15 residues. Germline V gene lookup returns CDR1 SGDLS and CDR2 YYNGEE. The trim removed 3 bases at V and 5 bases at J, leaving 5 bases unmatched. CDR3 DNA: TGTGCCAGCAGCGGGGGGACAGGGGTTAACAATGAGCAGTTCTTC. Translation gives CASSGGTGVNNEQFF.

This chain joins TRBV19 and TRBJ2-2; 11 nucleotides match TRBD2. CDR3 length equals 15 residues. Germline CDR1 and CDR2: LNHDA and SQIVND (reference sequence). V shed 3 bases, J shed 6 bases, and the junction held 3 bases outside the gene matches. CDR3 loop: CASSITSGSPGELFF. The CDR3 DNA reads TGTGCCAGTAGTATTACTAGCGGGAGTCCCGGGGAGCTGTTTTTT. The variable domain in full, with the rest retrieved from reference TRBV19 and TRBJ2-2, is DGGITQSPKYLFRKEGQNVTLSCEQNLNHDAMYWYRQDPGQGLRLIYYSQIVNDFQKGDIAEGYSVSREKKESFPLTVTSAQKNPTAFYLCASSITSGSPGELFFGEGSRLTVL.

V is TRBV28 and J is TRBJ1-1; D is ambiguous. Germline CDR1 and CDR2: MDHEN and SYDVKM. The ends were cut back, 4 bases at V and 11 bases at J, with 26 bases in the middle. The CDR3 runs 16 residues. CDR3 nucleotide sequence: TGTGCCAGCAGTTCTCACCCCTTGAGCTACCTAGTAGCGGCTTTCTTT. Translation: CASSSHPLSYLVAAFF.

The chain recombines TRBV5-1 with TRBJ2-2, with D possibly matching TRBD1 (6 bases). Per germline, CDR1 SGHRS and CDR2 YFSETQ. The CDR3 sequence is 13 residues long. V shed 3 bases and J shed 6 bases, with 9 bases lying between them. The chain's CDR3 is CASSWGRAGELFF. The CDR3 coding sequence is TGCGCCAGCAGCTGGGGGCGGGCCGGGGAGCTGTTTTTT.

The chain uses TRBV18 and TRBJ2-7; 9 positions match TRBD2. This CDR3 is 12 amino acids long. The germline CDR1 and CDR2 sequences are KGHSH and LQKENI. After removal of 5 bases from V and 4 bases from J, the junction contained 0 bases not matched to a gene. The CDR3 DNA sequence: TGTGCCAGCTCAACTAGCGGGTACGAGCAGTACTTC. Translation: CASSTSGYEQYF.

The chain combines TRBV10-3 with TRBJ2-7; D remains ambiguous. The CDR3 is 11 amino acids. In germline, CDR1 is ENHRY, CDR2 SYGVKD. Trimming cost V 4 bases and J 6 bases, with 7 bases left between them. CDR3 sequence reads: CAISGYSEQYF. The CDR3, as DNA: TGTGCCATCAGTGGTTACTCCGAGCAGTACTTC.